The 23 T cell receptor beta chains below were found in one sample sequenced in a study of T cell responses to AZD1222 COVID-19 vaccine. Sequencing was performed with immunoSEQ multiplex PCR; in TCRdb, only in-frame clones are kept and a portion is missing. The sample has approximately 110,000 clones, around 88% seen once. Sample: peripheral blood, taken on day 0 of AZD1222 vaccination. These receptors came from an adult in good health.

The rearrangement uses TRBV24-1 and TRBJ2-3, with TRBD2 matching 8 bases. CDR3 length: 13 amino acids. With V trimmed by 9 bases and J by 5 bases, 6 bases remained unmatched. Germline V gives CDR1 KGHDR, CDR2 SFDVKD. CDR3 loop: CATSGAGGDTQYF. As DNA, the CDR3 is TGTGCCACCTCGGGGGCGGGGGGAGATACGCAGTATTTT.

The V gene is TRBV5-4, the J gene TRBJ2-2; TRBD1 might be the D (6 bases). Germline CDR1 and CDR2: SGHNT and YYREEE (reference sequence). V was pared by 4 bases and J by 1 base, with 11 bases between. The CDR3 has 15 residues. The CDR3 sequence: CASSLGTQNTGELFF. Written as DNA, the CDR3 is TGTGCCAGCAGCCTTGGGACACAGAACACCGGGGAGCTGTTTTTT. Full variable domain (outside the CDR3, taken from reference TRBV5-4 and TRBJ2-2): ETGVTQSPTHLIKTRGQQVTLRCSSQSGHNTVSWYQQALGQGPQFIFQYYREEENGRGNFPPRFSGLQFPNYSSELNVNALELDDSALYLCASSLGTQNTGELFFGEGSRLTVL.

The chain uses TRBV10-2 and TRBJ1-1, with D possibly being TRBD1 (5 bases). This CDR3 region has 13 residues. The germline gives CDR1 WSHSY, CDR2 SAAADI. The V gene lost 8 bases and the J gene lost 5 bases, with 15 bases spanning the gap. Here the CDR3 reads CASLGTSGTEAFF. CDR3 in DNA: TGCGCCAGCTTAGGGACCTCAGGAACTGAAGCTTTCTTT.

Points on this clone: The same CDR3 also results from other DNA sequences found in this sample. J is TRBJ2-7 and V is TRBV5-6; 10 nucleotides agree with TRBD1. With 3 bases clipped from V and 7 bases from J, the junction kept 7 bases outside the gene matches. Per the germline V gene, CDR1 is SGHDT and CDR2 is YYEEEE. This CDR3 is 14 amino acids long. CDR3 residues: CASSSGTGVREQYF. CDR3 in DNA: TGTGCCAGCAGCTCCGGGACAGGGGTACGAGAGCAGTACTTC.

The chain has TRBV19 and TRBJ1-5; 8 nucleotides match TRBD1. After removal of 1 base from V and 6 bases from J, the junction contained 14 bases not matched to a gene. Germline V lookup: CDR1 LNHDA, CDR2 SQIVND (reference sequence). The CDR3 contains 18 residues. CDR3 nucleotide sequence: TGTGCCAGTAGTATAGGATCCTCACTGCAGGGGGCGATTCAGCCCCAGCATTTT. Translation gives CASSIGSSLQGAIQPQHF. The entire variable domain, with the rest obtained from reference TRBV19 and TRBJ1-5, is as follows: DGGITQSPKYLFRKEGQNVTLSCEQNLNHDAMYWYRQDPGQGLRLIYYSQIVNDFQKGDIAEGYSVSREKKESFPLTVTSAQKNPTAFYLCASSIGSSLQGAIQPQHFGDGTRLSIL.

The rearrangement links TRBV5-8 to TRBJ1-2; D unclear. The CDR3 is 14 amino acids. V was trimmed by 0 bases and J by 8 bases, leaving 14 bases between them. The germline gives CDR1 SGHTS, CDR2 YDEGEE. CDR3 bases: TGTGCCAGCAGCTTGGAAGCCACCCTAGGCGGCTACACCTTC. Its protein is CASSLEATLGGYTF. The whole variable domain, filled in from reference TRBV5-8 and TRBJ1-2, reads EAGVTQSPTHLIKTRGQQATLRCSPISGHTSVYWYQQALGLGLQFLLWYDEGEERNRGNFPPRFSGRQFPNYSSELNVNALELEDSALYLCASSLEATLGGYTFGSGTRLTVV.

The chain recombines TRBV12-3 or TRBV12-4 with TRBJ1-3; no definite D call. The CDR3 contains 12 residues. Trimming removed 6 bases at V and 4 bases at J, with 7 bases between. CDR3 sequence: CASSPEGNTIYF. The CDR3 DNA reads TGTGCCAGCAGCCCGGAAGGAAACACCATATATTTT.

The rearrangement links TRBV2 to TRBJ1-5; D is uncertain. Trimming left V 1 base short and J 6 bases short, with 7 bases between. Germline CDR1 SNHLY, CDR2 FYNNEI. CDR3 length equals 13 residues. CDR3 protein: CASSEGQSQPQHF. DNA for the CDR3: TGTGCCAGCAGTGAAGGCCAGTCTCAGCCCCAGCATTTT.

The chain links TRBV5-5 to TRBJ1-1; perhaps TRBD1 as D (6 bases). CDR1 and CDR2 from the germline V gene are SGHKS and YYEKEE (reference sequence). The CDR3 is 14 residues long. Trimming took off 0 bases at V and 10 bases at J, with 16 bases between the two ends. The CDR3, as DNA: TGTGCCAGCAGCTTGGGGACCTCCGGAGGGGGAGCTTTCTTT. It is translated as CASSLGTSGGGAFF.

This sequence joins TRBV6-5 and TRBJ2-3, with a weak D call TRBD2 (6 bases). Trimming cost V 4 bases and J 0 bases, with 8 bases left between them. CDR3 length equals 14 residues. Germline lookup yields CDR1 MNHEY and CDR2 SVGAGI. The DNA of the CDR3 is TGTGCCAGCAGTTCTGGGGGGAGCACAGATACGCAGTATTTT. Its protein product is CASSSGGSTDTQYF.

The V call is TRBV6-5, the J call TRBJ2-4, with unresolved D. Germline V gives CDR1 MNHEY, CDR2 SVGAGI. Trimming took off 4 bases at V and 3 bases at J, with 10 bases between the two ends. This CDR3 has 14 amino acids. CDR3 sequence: CASSSSHGKNIQYF. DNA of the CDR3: TGTGCCAGCAGTTCATCACACGGCAAAAACATTCAGTACTTC.

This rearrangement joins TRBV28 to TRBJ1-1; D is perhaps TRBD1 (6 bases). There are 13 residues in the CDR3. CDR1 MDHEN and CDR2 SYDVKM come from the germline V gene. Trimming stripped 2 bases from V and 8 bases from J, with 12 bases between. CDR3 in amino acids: CASSLGGASEAFF. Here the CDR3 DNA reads TGTGCCAGCAGTTTAGGGGGGGCCTCAGAAGCTTTCTTT.

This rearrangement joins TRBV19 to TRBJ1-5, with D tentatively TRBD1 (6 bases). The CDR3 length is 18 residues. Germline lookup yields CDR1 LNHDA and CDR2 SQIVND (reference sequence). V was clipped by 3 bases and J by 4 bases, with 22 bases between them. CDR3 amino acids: CASSMVSGGRRGNQPQHF. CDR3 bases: TGTGCCAGTAGTATGGTCTCTGGGGGCCGGAGGGGGAATCAGCCCCAGCATTTT. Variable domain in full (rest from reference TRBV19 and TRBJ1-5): DGGITQSPKYLFRKEGQNVTLSCEQNLNHDAMYWYRQDPGQGLRLIYYSQIVNDFQKGDIAEGYSVSREKKESFPLTVTSAQKNPTAFYLCASSMVSGGRRGNQPQHFGDGTRLSIL.

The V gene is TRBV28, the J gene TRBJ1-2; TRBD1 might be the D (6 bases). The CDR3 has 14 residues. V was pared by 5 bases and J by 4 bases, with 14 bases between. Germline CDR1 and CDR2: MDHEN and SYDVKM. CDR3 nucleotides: TGTGCCAGCAGTCTCCTGGGGGGGGCCTATGGCTACACCTTC. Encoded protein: CASSLLGGAYGYTF.

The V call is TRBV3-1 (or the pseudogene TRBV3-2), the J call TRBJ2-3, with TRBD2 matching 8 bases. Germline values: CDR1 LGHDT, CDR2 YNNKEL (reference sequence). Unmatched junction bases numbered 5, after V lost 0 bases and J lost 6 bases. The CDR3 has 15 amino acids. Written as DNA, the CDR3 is TGTGCCAGCAGCCAAGATATCAGCGGGGGTGATACGCAGTATTTT. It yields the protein CASSQDISGGDTQYF.

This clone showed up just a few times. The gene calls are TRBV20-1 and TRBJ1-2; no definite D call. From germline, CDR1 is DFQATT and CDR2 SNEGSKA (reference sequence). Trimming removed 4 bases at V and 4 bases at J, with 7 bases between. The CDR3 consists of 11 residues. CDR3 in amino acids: CSAIYSYGYTF. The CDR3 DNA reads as TGCAGTGCTATATACAGCTATGGCTACACCTTC.

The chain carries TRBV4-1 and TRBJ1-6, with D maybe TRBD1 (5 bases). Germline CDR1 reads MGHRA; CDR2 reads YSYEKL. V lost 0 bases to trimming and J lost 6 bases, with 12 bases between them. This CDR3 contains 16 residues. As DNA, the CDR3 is TGCGCCAGCAGCCAAGATGAGGTCGGGGGTAATTCACCCCTCCACTTT. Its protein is CASSQDEVGGNSPLHF.

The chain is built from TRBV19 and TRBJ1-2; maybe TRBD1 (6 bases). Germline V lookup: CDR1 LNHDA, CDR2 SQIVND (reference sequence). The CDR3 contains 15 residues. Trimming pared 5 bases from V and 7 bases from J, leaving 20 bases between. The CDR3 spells CASSSTPGGEVGYTF. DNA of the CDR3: TGTGCCAGTAGTTCTACCCCGGGGGGCGAGGTTGGCTACACCTTC.

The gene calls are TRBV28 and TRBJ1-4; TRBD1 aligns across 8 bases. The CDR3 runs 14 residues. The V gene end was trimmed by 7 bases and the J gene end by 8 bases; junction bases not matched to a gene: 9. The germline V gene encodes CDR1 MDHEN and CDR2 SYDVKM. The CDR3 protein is CASTTGQGHEKLFF. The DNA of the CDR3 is TGTGCCAGCACCACCGGACAGGGTCACGAAAAACTGTTTTTT.

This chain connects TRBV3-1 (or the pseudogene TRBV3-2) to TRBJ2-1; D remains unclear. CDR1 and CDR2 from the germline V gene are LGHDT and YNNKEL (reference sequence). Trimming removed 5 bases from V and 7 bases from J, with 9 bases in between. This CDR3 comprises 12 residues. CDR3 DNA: TGTGCCAGCAGCTCCACGCGAAATGAGCAGTTCTTC. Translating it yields CASSSTRNEQFF.

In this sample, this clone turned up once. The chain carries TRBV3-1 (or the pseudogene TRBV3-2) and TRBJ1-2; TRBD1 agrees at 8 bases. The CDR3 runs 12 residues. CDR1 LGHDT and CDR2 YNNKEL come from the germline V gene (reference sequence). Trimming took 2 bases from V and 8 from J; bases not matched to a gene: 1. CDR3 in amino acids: CASSQWTGGYTF. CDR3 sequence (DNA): TGTGCCAGCAGCCAATGGACAGGGGGCTACACCTTC.

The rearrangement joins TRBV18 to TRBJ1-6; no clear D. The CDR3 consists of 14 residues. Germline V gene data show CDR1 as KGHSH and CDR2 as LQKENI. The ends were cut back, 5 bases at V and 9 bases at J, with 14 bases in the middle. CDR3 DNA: TGTGCCAGCTCAACCGACCTGTTTTTTTCACCCCTCCACTTT. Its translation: CASSTDLFFSPLHF.

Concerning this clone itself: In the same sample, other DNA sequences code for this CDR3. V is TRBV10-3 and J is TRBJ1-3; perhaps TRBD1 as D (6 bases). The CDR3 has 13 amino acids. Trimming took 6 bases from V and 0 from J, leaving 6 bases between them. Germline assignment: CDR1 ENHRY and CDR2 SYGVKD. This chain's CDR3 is CAIRDSSGNTIYF. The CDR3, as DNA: TGTGCCATCAGGGACAGCTCTGGAAACACCATATATTTT.